The 21 T cell receptor beta chains presented below share a single source sample, sequenced in a study of T cell responses to AZD1222 COVID-19 vaccine. Method: immunoSEQ multiplex PCR; TCRdb's copy keeps in-frame clones and lacks some. In the table there are roughly 130,000 clones, 92% of which are singletons. Here the sequenced sample was peripheral blood, taken 28 days after the second AZD1222 dose. Every receptor here comes from an adult who received the AZD1222 COVID-19 vaccine.

By sample share, this clone is medium-sized. V is TRBV7-9 and J is TRBJ1-1; TRBD1 might be the D (5 bases). The CDR3 is 15 residues long. V lost 6 bases and J lost 3, with 17 bases in between. Germline V gene data show CDR1 as SEHNR and CDR2 as FQNEAQ (reference sequence). CDR3 region: CASRPTLQGHTEAFF. For the CDR3, the DNA is TGTGCCAGCAGGCCAACCCTCCAGGGACACACTGAAGCTTTCTTT.

This rearrangement joins TRBV6-2 or TRBV6-3 to TRBJ1-4, with TRBD1 matching 9 bases. CDR1 MNHEY and CDR2 SVGEGT come from the germline V gene. The ends lost 2 bases at V and 7 bases at J; junction bases unmatched: 2. The CDR3 runs to 14 residues. This chain's CDR3 is CASSYATGGEKLFF. The CDR3 bases are TGTGCCAGCAGTTACGCGACAGGGGGTGAAAAACTGTTTTTT.

The chain has TRBV12-5 and TRBJ1-5, with unresolved D. The CDR3 covers 11 residues. The germline V gene encodes CDR1 LGHNT and CDR2 FRNRAP. V was clipped by 6 bases and J by 6 bases, with 6 bases between them. In DNA, the CDR3 is TGTGCTAGTGGGCCTGGTCAGCCCCAGCATTTT. This encodes CASGPGQPQHF.

The chain couples TRBV4-1 to TRBJ2-1, with 9 positions matching TRBD2. V was pared by 1 base and J by 4 bases, with 5 bases of the junction left unmatched. The CDR3 covers 16 residues. Germline V gene lookup returns CDR1 MGHRA and CDR2 YSYEKL. The CDR3 region has the DNA TGCGCCAGCAGCCAAGTTGGACTAGCGCCTTACAATGAGCAGTTCTTC. It encodes CASSQVGLAPYNEQFF.

The V and J genes are TRBV20-1 and TRBJ2-3; 8 nucleotides line up with TRBD2. Germline V lookup: CDR1 DFQATT, CDR2 SNEGSKA (reference sequence). V gave up 3 bases and J gave up 0 bases; unmatched junction bases: 2. The CDR3 loop spans 14 amino acids. CDR3 in amino acids: CSASSGISTDTQYF. DNA of the CDR3: TGCAGTGCTAGTAGCGGGATAAGCACAGATACGCAGTATTTT.

This rearrangement joins TRBV28 to TRBJ2-7; D may be TRBD2 (5 bases). The CDR3 spans 12 residues. Germline V CDR1 and CDR2: MDHEN, SYDVKM. Trimming shortened V by 9 bases and J by 4 bases, and 13 bases separated the two germline ends. The CDR3 region is CASLATSYEQYF. The CDR3 region has the DNA TGTGCCAGTTTAGCGACCAGTTACGAGCAGTACTTC.

Remarks on this clone: The sample carries other DNA sequences with the same CDR3. The chain joins TRBV29-1 to TRBJ1-1, with D possibly TRBD1 on 6 matching bases. Germline CDR1 SQVTM, CDR2 ANQGSEA. CDR3 length equals 12 residues. V was clipped by 6 bases and J by 0 bases, with 8 bases between them. CDR3 residues: CSVDRLNTEAFF. DNA of the CDR3: TGCAGCGTCGACAGGCTGAACACTGAAGCTTTCTTT.

A single count supports this clone. The chain joins TRBV25-1 to TRBJ2-1; D not resolved. CDR1 is MGHDK, CDR2 SYGVNS, per germline. The CDR3 spans 12 residues. Trimming pared 3 bases from V and 8 bases from J, leaving 8 bases between. CDR3 region: CASSEPADEQFF. The DNA of the CDR3 is TGTGCCAGCAGTGAGCCGGCGGATGAGCAGTTCTTC.

V gene TRBV6-1 combines with J gene TRBJ2-1; possible D gene TRBD1, 5 bases. The CDR3 is made up of 11 amino acids. CDR1 MNHNS and CDR2 SASEGT come from the germline V gene. V was shortened by 3 bases and J by 9 bases, with 6 bases between the two germline ends. The CDR3, as DNA: TGTGCCAGCAGTGACAGGGCTGAGCAGTTCTTC. Protein product: CASSDRAEQFF.

The chain has TRBV27 and TRBJ2-2, with D perhaps matching TRBD1 or TRBD2 (5 bases each). The CDR3 covers 14 residues. Germline-derived CDR1 and CDR2 are MNHEY and SMNVEV (reference sequence). The V gene lost 8 bases and the J gene lost 1 base, with 11 bases spanning the gap. The CDR3 coding sequence is TGTGCCAGCTCCGGGGCCTGGAACACCGGGGAGCTGTTTTTT. Amino acid sequence: CASSGAWNTGELFF.

This chain links TRBV10-3 with TRBJ2-2; no definite D call. V dropped 8 bases and J dropped 1 base, with 2 bases sitting between them. CDR3 size: 11 residues. Germline V CDR1 and CDR2: ENHRY, SYGVKD. Here the CDR3 reads CAIGNTGELFF. As DNA, the CDR3 is TGTGCCATCGGGAACACCGGGGAGCTGTTTTTT.

The J gene is TRBJ1-2, the V gene TRBV6-5, with D possibly matching TRBD1 (6 bases). There are 15 residues in the CDR3. Trimming shortened V by 6 bases and J by 6 bases, and 20 bases separated the two germline ends. Germline V gives CDR1 MNHEY, CDR2 SVGAGI. The CDR3 is CASRLYGTTVDGYTF. The CDR3 DNA reads as TGTGCCAGCAGACTATACGGGACAACTGTCGATGGCTACACCTTC.

The rearrangement uses TRBV5-1 and TRBJ1-2; D may be TRBD1 (5 bases). The length of the CDR3 is 13 residues. CDR1 SGHRS and CDR2 YFSETQ come from the germline V gene. Trimming took 4 bases from V and 5 from J, leaving 12 bases between them. CDR3 DNA: TGCGCCAGCAGCCTCGGGACCGAGTATGGCTACACCTTC. Translated: CASSLGTEYGYTF.

This clone occurred a few times. CDR3 in amino acids: CASSEAAGTNSPLHF. The CDR3 bases are TGTGCCAGCAGTGAAGCGGCAGGTACAAATTCACCCCTCCACTTT. The rearrangement uses TRBV6-1 and TRBJ1-6; D is undetermined. Trimming left V 0 bases short and J 7 bases short, with 10 bases between. In germline, CDR1 is MNHNS, CDR2 SASEGT. This CDR3 comprises 15 residues.

The chain uses TRBV29-1 and TRBJ2-1; 9 bases line up with TRBD1. The CDR3 runs to 14 residues. Germline V lookup: CDR1 SQVTM, CDR2 ANQGSEA. V shed 5 bases, J shed 4 bases, and the junction held 6 bases outside the gene matches. The chain's CDR3 is CSVPTGGRYNEQFF. DNA of the CDR3: TGCAGCGTTCCCACAGGGGGCAGATACAATGAGCAGTTCTTC.

The chain has TRBV27 and TRBJ1-5; 11 positions agree with TRBD1. Germline values: CDR1 MNHEY, CDR2 SMNVEV (reference sequence). The CDR3 covers 17 residues. V shed 3 bases, J shed 3 bases, and the junction held 7 bases outside the gene matches. The CDR3 DNA sequence: TGTGCCAGCAGTTTCCCCCGGACAGGGGGCCACAATCAGCCCCAGCATTTT. Protein: CASSFPRTGGHNQPQHF.

This chain links TRBV5-6 with TRBJ1-1; D unclear. V was trimmed by 5 bases and J by 1 base, leaving 12 bases between them. Germline V CDR1 and CDR2: SGHDT, YYEEEE. This CDR3 has 14 amino acids. CDR3 sequence (DNA): TGTGCCAGCAGGCCCGGGCTTTCGAACACTGAAGCTTTCTTT. Translating gives CASRPGLSNTEAFF.

The V and J genes are TRBV7-9 and TRBJ2-3; TRBD1 matches 7 bases. V lost 2 bases to trimming and J lost 2 bases; unmatched junction nucleotides: 7. The CDR3 spans 16 residues. Germline CDR1 is SEHNR and CDR2 is FQNEAQ (reference sequence). CDR3 in amino acids: CASSLSEGGLTDTQYF. For the CDR3, the DNA is TGTGCCAGCAGCTTAAGTGAAGGGGGCCTCACAGATACGCAGTATTTT.

V gene TRBV12-3 or TRBV12-4 combines with J gene TRBJ2-7; possibly TRBD2 for D (6 bases). V shed 5 bases and J shed 4 bases, with 9 bases lying between them. The CDR3 has 12 residues. For the CDR3, the DNA is TGTGCCAGCAGTATTAGCGGATACGAGCAGTACTTC. Its translation: CASSISGYEQYF.

The chain recombines TRBV6-2 or TRBV6-3 with TRBJ1-6; D gene ambiguous. Deletions cut 1 base from V and 6 bases from J, with 13 bases between. The CDR3 extends over 16 amino acids. Germline V lookup: CDR1 MNHEY, CDR2 SVGEGT. The CDR3 DNA is TGTGCCAGCAGTTACTTCCGGTCAGGATCTAATTCACCCCTCCACTTT. Amino acid sequence: CASSYFRSGSNSPLHF.

V gene TRBV3-1 (or the pseudogene TRBV3-2) combines with J gene TRBJ2-1; 9 bases agree with TRBD2. V lost 4 bases, J lost 6 bases, and 7 bases stayed unmatched. Looked up from germline, CDR1 is LGHDT and CDR2 is YNNKEL (reference sequence). This CDR3 comprises 15 residues. The CDR3 DNA reads TGTGCCAGCAGCCTGGGCGGGAGGGGTAGCAATGAGCAGTTCTTC. This gives the protein CASSLGGRGSNEQFF.